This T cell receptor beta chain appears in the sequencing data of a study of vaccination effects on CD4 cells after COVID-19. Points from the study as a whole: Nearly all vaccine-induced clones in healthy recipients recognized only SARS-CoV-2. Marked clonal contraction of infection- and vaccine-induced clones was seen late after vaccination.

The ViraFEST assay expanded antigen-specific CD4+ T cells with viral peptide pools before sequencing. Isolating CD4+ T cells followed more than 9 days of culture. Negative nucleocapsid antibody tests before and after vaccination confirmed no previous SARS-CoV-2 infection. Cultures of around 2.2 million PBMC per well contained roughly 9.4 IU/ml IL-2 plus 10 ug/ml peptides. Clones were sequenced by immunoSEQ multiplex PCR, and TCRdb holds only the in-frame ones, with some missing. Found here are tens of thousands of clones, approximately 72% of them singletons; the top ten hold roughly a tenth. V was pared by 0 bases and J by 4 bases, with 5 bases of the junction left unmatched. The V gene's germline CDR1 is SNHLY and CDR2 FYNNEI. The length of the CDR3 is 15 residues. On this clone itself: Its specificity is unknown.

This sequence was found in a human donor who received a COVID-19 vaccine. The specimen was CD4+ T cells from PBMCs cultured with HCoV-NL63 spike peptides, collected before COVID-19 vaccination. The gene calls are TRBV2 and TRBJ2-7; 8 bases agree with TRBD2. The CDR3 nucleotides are TGTGCCAGCAGTGAAGCGCAAGGGACTAGGTACGAGCAGTACTTC. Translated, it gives CASSEAQGTRYEQYF.